This T cell receptor (beta chain) was profiled in a study of CD8+CD57+ T cells in acquired aplastic anemia. Looking at the study overall: Sequencing produced an average of roughly 10 million reads per healthy donor for CD4+ cells.

This clonotype appeared a few times. CDR3 and TCR beta VDJ profiling relied on genomic DNA as the template. TCRdb passed the reads through MiXCR, listing each CDR3 protein once. The sample holds approximately 200,000 distinct CDR3 sequences, less than 70% seen once. V was shortened by 1 base and J by 4 bases, with 5 bases between the two germline ends. CDR3 length: 13 amino acids. The germline gives CDR1 KGHSH, CDR2 LQKENI. Source material: sorted CD4+, CD8+, or CD8+CD57+ T cells (not recorded which) from PBMCs. The gene calls are TRBV18 and TRBJ1-5; D is uncertain. This clonotype originated in a human donor in good health, serving as a control. CDR3 in DNA: TGTGCCAGCTCACCACTGGAGAATCAGCCCCAGCATTTT. Protein product: CASSPLENQPQHF.